A single sample is the source of the 7 T cell receptor beta chains below, sequenced in a study of technical replicates of blood from several donors listed by TCRdb under 2017. To prepare the library, the immunoSEQ multiplex PCR assay was applied. The immuneACCESS repertoire file appears here via TCRdb, limited to in-frame rearrangements. These files lack a portion of the clones; in checked studies, under half of the deficit traces to unresolved V genes, and the cause of the others is not known. The sample data list approximately 74,000 clones, and roughly 98% of these were observed just once. The ten most abundant clones make up over 0.15% of the sample. Sequencing was carried out using T cells isolated from PBMCs. These receptors all come from a human donor in good health.

The chain combines TRBV5-1 with TRBJ2-3; perhaps TRBD2 as D (5 bases). Germline values: CDR1 SGHRS, CDR2 YFSETQ. The ends were cut back, 3 bases at V and 4 bases at J, with 12 bases in the middle. This CDR3 contains 14 residues. The CDR3 sequence is CASSSGEGSDTQYF. Here the CDR3 DNA reads TGCGCCAGCAGCTCCGGAGAGGGTTCAGATACGCAGTATTTT.

The gene calls are TRBV18 and TRBJ1-1, with D perhaps matching TRBD1 (5 bases). The CDR3 totals 15 residues. V lost 0 bases and J lost 0, with 8 bases in between. The germline gives CDR1 KGHSH, CDR2 LQKENI. The CDR3 here is CASSPPAGLNTEAFF. DNA of the CDR3: TGTGCCAGCTCACCACCGGCAGGGCTGAACACTGAAGCTTTCTTT.

The V call is TRBV7-6, the J call TRBJ1-2; 8 bases map to TRBD1. The germline gives CDR1 SGHVS, CDR2 FNYEAQ. The CDR3 contains 15 residues. J was trimmed by 6 bases and V by 2 bases; bases with no gene match: 8. CDR3 bases: TGTGCCAGCAGCTTATCTACAGGGGGGTACGATGGCTACACCTTC. Protein sequence: CASSLSTGGYDGYTF.

In this sample, this clone turned up once. The chain combines TRBV12-5 with TRBJ2-5, with D possibly being TRBD2 (6 bases). V lost 8 bases, J lost 0 bases, and 13 bases lay in between. CDR1 and CDR2 (germline): LGHNT, FRNRAP. The CDR3 is 14 amino acids. CDR3 loop: CASSSGGNQETQYF. The CDR3 DNA reads TGTGCTAGTTCCTCCGGGGGAAACCAAGAGACCCAGTACTTC.

The chain joins TRBV5-1 to TRBJ2-2; tentatively, D is TRBD1 (6 bases). Trimming took off 4 bases at V and 2 bases at J, with 21 bases between the two ends. Per germline, CDR1 SGHRS and CDR2 YFSETQ. The CDR3 runs 18 residues. The CDR3 DNA reads TGCGCCAGCAGCGGAATATCCAGGGGACCCCCAAACACCGGGGAGCTGTTTTTT. It specifies CASSGISRGPPNTGELFF. Combining the CDR3 with reference TRBV5-1 and TRBJ2-2 gives the whole variable domain KAGVTQTPRYLIKTRGQQVTLSCSPISGHRSVSWYQQTPGQGLQFLFEYFSETQRNKGNFPGRFSGRQFSNSRSEMNVSTLELGDSALYLCASSGISRGPPNTGELFFGEGSRLTVL.

The CDR3 loop reads CASSQTGNLYQPQHF. Here the CDR3 DNA reads TGCGCCAGCAGCCAAACAGGGAATTTATATCAGCCCCAGCATTTT. The chain recombines TRBV4-1 with TRBJ1-5; D perhaps matches TRBD1 (6 bases). The V and J ends lost 2 bases and 5 bases respectively, with 13 bases between them. Germline V gene sequence: CDR1 MGHRA, CDR2 YSYEKL. The CDR3 totals 15 residues.

The J gene is TRBJ2-7, the V gene TRBV6-5; 9 bases agree with TRBD1. The CDR3 runs to 15 residues. Germline CDR1 MNHEY, CDR2 SVGAGI. J gave up 4 bases and V 5 bases, and 9 bases lay outside the gene matches. DNA for the CDR3: TGTGCCAGCAGTAACGTTCACAGGGGGCTTTACGAGCAGTACTTC. This encodes CASSNVHRGLYEQYF.